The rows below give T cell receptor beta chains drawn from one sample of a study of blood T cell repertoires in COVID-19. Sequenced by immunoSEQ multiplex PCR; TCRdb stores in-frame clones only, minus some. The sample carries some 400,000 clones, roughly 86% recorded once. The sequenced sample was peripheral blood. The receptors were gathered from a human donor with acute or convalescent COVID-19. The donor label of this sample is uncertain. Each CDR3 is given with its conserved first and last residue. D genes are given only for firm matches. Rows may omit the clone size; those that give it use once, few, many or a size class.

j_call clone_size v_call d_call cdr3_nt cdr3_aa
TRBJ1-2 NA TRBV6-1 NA TGTGCCAGCAGTGAACGGGGGGACTATGGCTACACCTTC CASSERGDYGYTF
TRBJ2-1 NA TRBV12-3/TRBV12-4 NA TGTGCCAGCAGTTTACGACTCCACAATGAGCAGTTCTTC CASSLRLHNEQFF
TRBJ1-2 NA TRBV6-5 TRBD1 TGTGCCACCCGGACAGGGGGCGGTTCCTATGGCTACACCTTC CATRTGGGSYGYTF
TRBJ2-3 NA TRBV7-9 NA TGTGCCAGCAGCATTCGCAGGGGCACAGATACGCAGTATTTT CASSIRRGTDTQYF
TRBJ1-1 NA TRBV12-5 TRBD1 TGTGCTAGTGGTTCCCACACAGGGGGCTGGTCTGAAGCTTTCTTT CASGSHTGGWSEAFF
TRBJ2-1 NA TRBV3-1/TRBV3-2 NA TGTGCCAGCAGCTCCGGGGCTACAGGGCGGAATGAGCAGTTCTTC CASSSGATGRNEQFF
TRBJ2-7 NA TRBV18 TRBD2 TGTGCCAGCGCAGACCCCGGGGGGGCCTACGAGCAGTACTTC CASADPGGAYEQYF
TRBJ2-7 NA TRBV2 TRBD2 TGTGCCAGCAACTTCGGGGGGGCCTACGAGCAGTACTTC CASNFGGAYEQYF
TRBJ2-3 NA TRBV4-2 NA TGTGCCAGCAGCCAACACAGGGGGGGAAACACAGATACGCAGTATTTT CASSQHRGGNTDTQYF
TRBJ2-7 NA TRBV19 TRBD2 TGTGCCACCTCTCTTGGTAGCGGGACCTACGAGCAGTACTTC CATSLGSGTYEQYF
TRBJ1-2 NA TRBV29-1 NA TGCAGCGTCGGAAAGGGAGGGGGGAGCTACACCTTC CSVGKGGGSYTF
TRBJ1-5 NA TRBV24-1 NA TGTGCCACCAGTTTGGGGGGGAATCAGCCCCAGCATTTT CATSLGGNQPQHF
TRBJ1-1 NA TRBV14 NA TGTGCCAGCAGCCAAGATCTTCGGACTGAAGCTTTCTTT CASSQDLRTEAFF
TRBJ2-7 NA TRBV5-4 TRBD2 TGTGCCAGCACAGGTGGGACTAGCGGGGACGAGCAGTACTTC CASTGGTSGDEQYF
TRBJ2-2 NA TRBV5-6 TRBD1 TGTGCCAGCAGCTTGACAGGGGGCACCGGGGAGCTGTTTTTT CASSLTGGTGELFF
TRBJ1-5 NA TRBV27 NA TGTGCCAGCAGTCCGGACTCGTATAGCAATCAGCCCCAGCATTTT CASSPDSYSNQPQHF
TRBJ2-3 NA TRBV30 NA TGTGCCTGGAGCCCACGGGGGTATACGCAGTATTTT CAWSPRGYTQYF
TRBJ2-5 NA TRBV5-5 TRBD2 TGTGCCAGCAGCTGGACCATAGCGGGGGGGCTAGAGACCCAGTACTTC CASSWTIAGGLETQYF
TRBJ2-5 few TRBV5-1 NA TGCGCCAGCAGTTCAGTACACCGAGAGACCCAGTACTTC CASSSVHRETQYF
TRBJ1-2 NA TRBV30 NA TGTGCCTGGGGAAGGGGAACAGTGGGGTACTATGGCTACACCTTC CAWGRGTVGYYGYTF
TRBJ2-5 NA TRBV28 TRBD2 TGTGCCAGCAGTTCCGGACTAGCGGGGGGGTACCAAGAGACCCAGTACTTC CASSSGLAGGYQETQYF
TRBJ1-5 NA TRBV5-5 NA TGTGCCAGCAGCTTGGGCAGGGGCCGGAATCAGCCCCAGCATTTT CASSLGRGRNQPQHF
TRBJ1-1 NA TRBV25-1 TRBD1 TGTGCCAGCAGTGGGACAGGGAATCTGAACACTGAAGCTTTCTTT CASSGTGNLNTEAFF
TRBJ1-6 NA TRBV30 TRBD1 TGTGCCTGGAGTGCCCACAGGGGTAGTAATTCACCCCTCCACTTT CAWSAHRGSNSPLHF
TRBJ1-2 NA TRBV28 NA TGTGTTTTAGGGGATAACTATGGCTACACCTTC CVLGDNYGYTF
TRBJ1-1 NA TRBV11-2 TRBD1 TGTGCCAGCAGCTTAACAGGGGCGAACACTGAAGCTTTCTTT CASSLTGANTEAFF
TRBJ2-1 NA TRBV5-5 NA TGTGCCAGCAGCTCCACAGGGTTGAATGAGCAGTTCTTC CASSSTGLNEQFF
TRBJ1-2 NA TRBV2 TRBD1 TGTGCCAGCAGTCCGGACAGGACTTCCTATGGCTACACCTTC CASSPDRTSYGYTF
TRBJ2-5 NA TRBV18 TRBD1 TGTGCCAGCTCACCGGGACAGGGTTTGGAGACCCAGTACTTC CASSPGQGLETQYF
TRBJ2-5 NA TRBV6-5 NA TGTGCCAGCAGTACCCCCGGGGAGACCCAGTACTTC CASSTPGETQYF
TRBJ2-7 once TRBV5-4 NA TGTGCCAGCAGCTTGCCCCAGGGTTACGAGCAGTACTTC CASSLPQGYEQYF
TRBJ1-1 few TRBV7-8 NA TGTGCCAGCAGCTTAACCGACAGCCCGAACACTGAAGCTTTCTTT CASSLTDSPNTEAFF
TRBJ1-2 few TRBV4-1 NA TGCGCCAGCAGCCCGACAGTTTTAGCTAACTATGGCTACACCTTC CASSPTVLANYGYTF
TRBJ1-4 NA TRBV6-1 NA TGTGCCAGCAGTGAGGGCAGGGGCAACGAAAAACTGTTTTTT CASSEGRGNEKLFF
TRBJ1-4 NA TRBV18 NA TGTGCCAGCTCACCGCAGGGGTTTGGTGAAAAACTGTTTTTT CASSPQGFGEKLFF
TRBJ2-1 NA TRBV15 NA TGTGCCACCAGCCTTACGCGACTCCCCTACAATGAGCAGTTCTTC CATSLTRLPYNEQFF
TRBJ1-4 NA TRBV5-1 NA TGCGCCAGCAGGGACGGACTTATTGAAAAACTGTTTTTT CASRDGLIEKLFF
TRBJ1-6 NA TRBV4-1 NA TGCGCCAGCAGCCCGGAAGGTCCAGGGGCCTATAATTCACCCCTCCACTTT CASSPEGPGAYNSPLHF
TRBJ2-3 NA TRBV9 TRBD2 TGTGCCAGCAGCGTAACACAGACTAGCGGGGGGACAGATACGCAGTATTTT CASSVTQTSGGTDTQYF
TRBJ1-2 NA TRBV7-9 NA TGTGCCAGCAGCTCTTTTCCCTCAGGGTCTTCTAACTATGGCTACACCTTC CASSSFPSGSSNYGYTF
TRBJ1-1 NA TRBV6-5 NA TGTGCCAGCAGCCCCGTTTGGAGCACTGAAGCTTTCTTT CASSPVWSTEAFF
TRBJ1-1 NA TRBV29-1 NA TGCAGCGTTTCGGCCGGGGGCACTGAAGCTTTCTTT CSVSAGGTEAFF
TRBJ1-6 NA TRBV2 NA TGTGCCAGCAGTGAACCGGGGATTAATTCACCCCTCCACTTT CASSEPGINSPLHF
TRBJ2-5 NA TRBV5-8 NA TGTGCCAGCAGCCAGAACATGGGACTTTTAGAGACCCAGTACTTC CASSQNMGLLETQYF
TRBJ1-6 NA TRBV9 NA TGTGCCAGCAGCGTAGGGGTCGGCAGCTCAGGTTCACCCCTCCACTTT CASSVGVGSSGSPLHF
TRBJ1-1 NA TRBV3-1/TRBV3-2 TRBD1 TGTGCCAGCAGCCGGGACAGGGAAAGGCCGAACACTGAAGCTTTCTTT CASSRDRERPNTEAFF